This T cell receptor (beta chain) came from a study of blood T cell repertoires in COVID-19. Study summary: PBMCs, B-cell-depleted T cells, or T cells were the source of the cDNA or gDNA that made up the material.

How the authors handled the data: Reference gene primer amplification in the assay estimated nucleated cell counts. The protocol was immunoSEQ multiplex PCR, while the TCRdb copy is restricted to in-frame clones and leaves out a portion. V and J calls and clone size are as listed in that table; D and trimming were resolved from the DNA. Counted here are 250,000 to 350,000 clones, roughly 90% occurring once; the ten biggest clones make up around an eighth. Germline V lookup: CDR1 LGHNA, CDR2 YNFKEQ. This CDR3 spans 16 amino acids. V lost 0 bases, J lost 1 base, and 4 bases stayed unmatched. The sequence derives from a woman aged 60-75 years with acute or convalescent COVID-19. The chain couples TRBV4-2 to TRBJ1-2, with 8 bases identical to TRBD1. Sequencing was done on a sample of peripheral blood. CDR3 sequence (DNA): TGTGCCAGCAGCCAAGACCTGACAGGGGTTAACTATGGCTACACCTTC. Translation gives CASSQDLTGVNYGYTF.